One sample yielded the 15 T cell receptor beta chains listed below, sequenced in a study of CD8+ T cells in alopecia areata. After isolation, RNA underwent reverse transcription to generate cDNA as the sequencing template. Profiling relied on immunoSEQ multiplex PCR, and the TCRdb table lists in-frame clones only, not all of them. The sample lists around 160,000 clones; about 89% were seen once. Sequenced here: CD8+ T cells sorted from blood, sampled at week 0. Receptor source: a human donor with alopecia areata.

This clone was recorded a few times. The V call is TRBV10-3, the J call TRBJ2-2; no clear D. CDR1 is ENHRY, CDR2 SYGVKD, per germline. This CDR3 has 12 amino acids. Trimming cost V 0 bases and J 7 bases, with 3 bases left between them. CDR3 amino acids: CAISESNGELFF. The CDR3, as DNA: TGTGCCATCAGTGAGTCAAACGGGGAGCTGTTTTTT.

CDR3 coding DNA: TGCGCCAGCAGTGAGTCCACAGGCAAGGGCTACACCTTC. Residues: CASSESTGKGYTF. V is TRBV10-1 and J is TRBJ1-2; maybe TRBD1 (5 bases). The CDR3 runs 13 residues. The germline CDR1 and CDR2 sequences are WNHNN and SYGVQD (reference sequence). The V gene lost 0 bases and the J gene lost 8 bases, with 10 bases spanning the gap.

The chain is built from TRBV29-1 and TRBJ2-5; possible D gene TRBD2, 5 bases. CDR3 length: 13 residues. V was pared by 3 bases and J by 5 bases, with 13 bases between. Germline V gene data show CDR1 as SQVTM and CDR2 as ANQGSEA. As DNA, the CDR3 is TGCAGCGTTGAGAGGGCCGGGGAGGAGACCCAGTACTTC. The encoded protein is CSVERAGEETQYF.

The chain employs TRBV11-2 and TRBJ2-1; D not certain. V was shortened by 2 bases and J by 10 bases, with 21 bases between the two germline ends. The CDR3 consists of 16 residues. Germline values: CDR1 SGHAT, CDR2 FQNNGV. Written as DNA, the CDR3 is TGTGCCAGCAGCTTAACGGGCCCGTTGGGCCCGGAGGAGCAGTTCTTC. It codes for CASSLTGPLGPEEQFF.

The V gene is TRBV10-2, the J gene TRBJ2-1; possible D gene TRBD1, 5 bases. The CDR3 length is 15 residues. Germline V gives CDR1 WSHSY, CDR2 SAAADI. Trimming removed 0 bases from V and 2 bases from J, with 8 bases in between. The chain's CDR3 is CASSESGLTYNEQFF. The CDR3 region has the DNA TGCGCCAGCAGTGAGTCGGGGCTAACCTACAATGAGCAGTTCTTC.

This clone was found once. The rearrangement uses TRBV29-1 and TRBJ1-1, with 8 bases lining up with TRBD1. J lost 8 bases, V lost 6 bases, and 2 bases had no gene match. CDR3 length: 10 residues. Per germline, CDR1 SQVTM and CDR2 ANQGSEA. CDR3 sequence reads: CSVGTGEAFF. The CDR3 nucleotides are TGCAGCGTGGGGACAGGAGAAGCTTTCTTT.

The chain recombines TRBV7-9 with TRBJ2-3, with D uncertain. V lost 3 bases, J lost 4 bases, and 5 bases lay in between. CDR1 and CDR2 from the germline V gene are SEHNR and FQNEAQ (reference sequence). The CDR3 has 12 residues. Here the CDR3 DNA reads TGTGCCAGCAGCTTCCAGCCAGATACGCAGTATTTT. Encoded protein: CASSFQPDTQYF.

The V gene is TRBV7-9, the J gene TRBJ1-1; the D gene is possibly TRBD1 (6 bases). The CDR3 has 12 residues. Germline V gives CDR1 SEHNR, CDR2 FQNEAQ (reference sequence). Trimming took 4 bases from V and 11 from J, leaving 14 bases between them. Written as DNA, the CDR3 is TGTGCCAGCAGCTCCCAGGGGTCCTTTGCTTTCTTT. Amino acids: CASSSQGSFAFF.

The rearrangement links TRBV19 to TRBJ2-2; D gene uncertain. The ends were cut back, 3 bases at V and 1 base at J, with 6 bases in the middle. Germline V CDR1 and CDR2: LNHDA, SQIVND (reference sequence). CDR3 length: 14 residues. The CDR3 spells CASSMIGNTGELFF. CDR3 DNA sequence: TGTGCCAGTAGTATGATCGGGAACACCGGGGAGCTGTTTTTT.

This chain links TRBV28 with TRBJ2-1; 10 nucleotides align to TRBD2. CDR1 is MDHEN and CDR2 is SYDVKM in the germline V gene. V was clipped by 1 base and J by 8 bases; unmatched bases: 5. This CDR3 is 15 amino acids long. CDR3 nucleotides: TGTGCCAGCAGTTTATCTAGCGGGAGTACGGATGAGCAGTTCTTC. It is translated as CASSLSSGSTDEQFF.

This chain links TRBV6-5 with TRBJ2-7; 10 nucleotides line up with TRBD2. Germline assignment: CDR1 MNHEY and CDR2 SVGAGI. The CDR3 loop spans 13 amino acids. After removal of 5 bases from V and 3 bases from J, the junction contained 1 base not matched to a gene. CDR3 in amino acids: CASSVAGGYEQYF. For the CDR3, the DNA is TGTGCCAGCAGTGTAGCGGGGGGCTACGAGCAGTACTTC.

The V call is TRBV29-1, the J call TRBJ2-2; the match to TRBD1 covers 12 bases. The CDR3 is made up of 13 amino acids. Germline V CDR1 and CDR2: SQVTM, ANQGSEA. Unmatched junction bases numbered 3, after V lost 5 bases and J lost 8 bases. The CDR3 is CSVWDRGRGELFF. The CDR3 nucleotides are TGCAGCGTTTGGGACAGGGGGCGTGGGGAGCTGTTTTTT.

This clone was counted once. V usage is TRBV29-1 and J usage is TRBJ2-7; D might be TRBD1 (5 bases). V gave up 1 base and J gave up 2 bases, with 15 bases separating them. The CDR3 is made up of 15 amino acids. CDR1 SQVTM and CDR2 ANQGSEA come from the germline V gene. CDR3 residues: CSVEGRQGGTYEQYF. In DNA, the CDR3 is TGCAGCGTTGAAGGTCGGCAGGGCGGCACCTACGAGCAGTACTTC.

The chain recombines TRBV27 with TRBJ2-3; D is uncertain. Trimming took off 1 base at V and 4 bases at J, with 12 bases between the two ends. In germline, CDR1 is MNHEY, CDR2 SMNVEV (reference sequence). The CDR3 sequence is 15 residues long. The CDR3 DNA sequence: TGTGCCAGCAGTTTATACTCAGCCGGCGCAGATACGCAGTATTTT. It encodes CASSLYSAGADTQYF.

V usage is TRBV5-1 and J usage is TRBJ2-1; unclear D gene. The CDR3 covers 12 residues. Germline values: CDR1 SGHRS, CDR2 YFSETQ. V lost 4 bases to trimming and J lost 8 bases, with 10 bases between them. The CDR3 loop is CASSAGFDEQFF. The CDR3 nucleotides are TGCGCCAGCAGCGCCGGGTTCGATGAGCAGTTCTTC.